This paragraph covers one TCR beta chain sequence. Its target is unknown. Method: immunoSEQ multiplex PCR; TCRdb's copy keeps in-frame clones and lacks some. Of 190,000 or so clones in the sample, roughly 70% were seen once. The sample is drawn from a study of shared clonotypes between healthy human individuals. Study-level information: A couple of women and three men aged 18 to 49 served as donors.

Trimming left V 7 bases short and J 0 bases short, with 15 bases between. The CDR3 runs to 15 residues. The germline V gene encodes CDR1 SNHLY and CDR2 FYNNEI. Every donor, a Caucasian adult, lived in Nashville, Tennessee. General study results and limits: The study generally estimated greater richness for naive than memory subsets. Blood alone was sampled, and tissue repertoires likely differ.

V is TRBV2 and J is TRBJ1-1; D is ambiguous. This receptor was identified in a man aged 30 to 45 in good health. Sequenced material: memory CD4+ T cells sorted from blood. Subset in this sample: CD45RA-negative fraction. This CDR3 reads CASKGNFGVNTEAFF. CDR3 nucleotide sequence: TGTGCCAGCAAGGGTAATTTTGGGGTGAACACTGAAGCTTTCTTT.